These 26 T cell receptor beta chains were sequenced from one sample in a study of cytomegalovirus exposure and HLA in healthy donors. This table comes from immunoSEQ multiplex PCR, and its TCRdb copy is limited to in-frame clones, with some not included. This sample has under 50,000 clones, with 94% found just once. The specimen was PBMCs. The receptors shown here come from a woman under 30 in good health and CMV-seropositive.

This sequence joins TRBV18 and TRBJ2-7; tentative D call: TRBD2 (5 bases). The length of the CDR3 is 14 residues. Germline V gene sequence: CDR1 KGHSH, CDR2 LQKENI. V lost 3 bases, J lost 1 base, and 10 bases lay in between. CDR3 nucleotides: TGTGCCAGCTCACCCGGAACTAGTTCCTACGAGCAGTACTTC. As protein: CASSPGTSSYEQYF.

V usage is TRBV30 and J usage is TRBJ1-5; TRBD1 might be the D (6 bases). Trimming took off 4 bases at V and 4 bases at J, with 17 bases between the two ends. The CDR3 runs to 15 residues. Germline CDR1 and CDR2: GTSNPN and SVGIG (reference sequence). CDR3 region: CAWKDRHGGNQPQHF. The DNA of the CDR3 is TGTGCCTGGAAAGACAGGCACGGGGGGAATCAGCCCCAGCATTTT.

This rearrangement joins TRBV6-4 to TRBJ2-1, with 7 nucleotides matching TRBD1. The CDR3 totals 14 residues. V was pared by 3 bases and J by 6 bases, with 5 bases of the junction left unmatched. The germline V gene encodes CDR1 MRHNA and CDR2 SNTAGT. CDR3 sequence (DNA): TGTGCCAGCAGTGAAACAGGGGAAGTCAATGAGCAGTTCTTC. This gives the protein CASSETGEVNEQFF.

This chain joins TRBV6-1 and TRBJ2-5, with TRBD1 matching over 10 bases. CDR3 length: 15 residues. V shed 6 bases and J 2 bases; nucleotides not matched to a gene: 6. From germline, CDR1 is MNHNS and CDR2 SASEGT. CDR3 sequence reads: CASSFADRGQETQYF. DNA for the CDR3: TGTGCCAGCAGCTTCGCGGACAGGGGGCAAGAGACCCAGTACTTC.

Worth noting for this clone: Other nucleotide sequences from this sample produce the same CDR3. The chain links TRBV30 to TRBJ2-7, with 7 bases aligning to TRBD1. The V gene end was trimmed by 1 base and the J gene end by 3 bases; junction bases not matched to a gene: 0. CDR1 and CDR2 from the germline V gene are GTSNPN and SVGIG (reference sequence). This CDR3 spans 12 amino acids. The CDR3 DNA reads TGTGCCTGGAGTGCAGGGGGCTACGAGCAGTACTTC. Translation gives CAWSAGGYEQYF.

This clone has a handful of counts. CDR3 residues: CASSLVIEGWETQYF. For the CDR3, the DNA is TGTGCCAGTAGTCTGGTAATAGAGGGTTGGGAGACCCAGTACTTC. The chain uses TRBV19 and TRBJ2-5; TRBD2 is a possible D gene (5 bases). The CDR3 extends over 15 amino acids. The V end lost 5 bases, the J end lost 5 bases, and 18 bases lay between the germline ends. Germline loops: CDR1 LNHDA, CDR2 SQIVND (reference sequence).

The V call is TRBV19, the J call TRBJ2-1, with 13 bases lining up with TRBD2. In germline, CDR1 is LNHDA, CDR2 SQIVND (reference sequence). The V segment lost 5 bases and the J segment 8 bases; nucleotides outside the gene matches: 9. The CDR3 loop spans 16 amino acids. For the CDR3, the DNA is TGTGCCAGTAGTTTCACGGGACTAGCGGGAATCGATGAGCAGTTCTTC. It encodes CASSFTGLAGIDEQFF.

The rearrangement uses TRBV29-1 and TRBJ2-1; 10 bases are shared with TRBD2. The length of the CDR3 is 17 residues. V lost 6 bases and J lost 10; bases outside the gene matches: 21. Germline values: CDR1 SQVTM, CDR2 ANQGSEA. For the CDR3, the DNA is TGCAGCGTATCCGCCGAGACAAATCTAGCGGGAGTACGCGAGCAGTTCTTC. Amino acids: CSVSAETNLAGVREQFF.

This chain joins TRBV5-1 and TRBJ2-5; TRBD1 might be the D (6 bases). Trimming shortened V by 0 bases and J by 5 bases, and 17 bases separated the two germline ends. CDR3 length: 16 amino acids. In germline, CDR1 is SGHRS, CDR2 YFSETQ. In DNA form, the CDR3 reads TGCGCCAGCAGCTTGGCGGGACATTCAATAGGGGAGACCCAGTACTTC. Translating gives CASSLAGHSIGETQYF.

The J gene is TRBJ2-1, the V gene TRBV5-6, with D maybe TRBD2 (5 bases). The germline CDR1 and CDR2 sequences are SGHDT and YYEEEE. The CDR3 covers 18 residues. V was clipped by 2 bases and J by 7 bases, with 25 bases between them. The CDR3 loop is CASSFNRITRNWVNEQFF. The CDR3 DNA is TGTGCCAGCAGCTTTAATCGTATCACTAGGAATTGGGTTAATGAGCAGTTCTTC.

The chain carries TRBV19 and TRBJ2-5, with unresolved D. The length of the CDR3 is 14 residues. V was trimmed by 3 bases and J by 5 bases, leaving 13 bases between them. Germline loops: CDR1 LNHDA, CDR2 SQIVND (reference sequence). CDR3 in DNA: TGTGCCAGTAGTATGATCCCCCCGGTGGAGACCCAGTACTTC. Translation: CASSMIPPVETQYF. Drawing the rest from reference TRBV19 and TRBJ2-5, the complete variable domain is DGGITQSPKYLFRKEGQNVTLSCEQNLNHDAMYWYRQDPGQGLRLIYYSQIVNDFQKGDIAEGYSVSREKKESFPLTVTSAQKNPTAFYLCASSMIPPVETQYFGPGTRLLVL.

This chain joins TRBV11-2 and TRBJ2-2; D perhaps matches TRBD2 (5 bases). Trimming took off 0 bases at V and 9 bases at J, with 20 bases between the two ends. The CDR3 runs to 17 residues. The germline V gene encodes CDR1 SGHAT and CDR2 FQNNGV. CDR3 in amino acids: CASSLDSKRGFFRELFF. The CDR3 DNA sequence: TGTGCCAGCAGCTTAGATTCGAAAAGAGGGTTTTTCCGGGAGCTGTTTTTT.

The CDR3 here is CASSQNQGLGNEQYF. CDR3 DNA: TGTGCCAGCAGCCAGAACCAGGGGCTCGGGAACGAGCAGTACTTC. The chain employs TRBV14 and TRBJ2-7, with a possible D match to TRBD1 (6 bases). The CDR3 consists of 15 residues. Germline loops: CDR1 SGHDN, CDR2 FVKESK. The V and J ends lost 3 bases and 5 bases respectively, with 17 bases between them.

CDR3 sequence: CASSVAVNTEAFF. CDR3 coding DNA: TGTGCCAGCAGCGTAGCGGTGAACACTGAAGCTTTCTTT. The chain links TRBV9 to TRBJ1-1; D ambiguous. The germline CDR1 and CDR2 sequences are SGDLS and YYNGEE. This CDR3 spans 13 amino acids. The ends were cut back, 0 bases at V and 0 bases at J, with 3 bases in the middle.

V gene TRBV2 combines with J gene TRBJ2-2; D gene ambiguous. Trimming shortened V by 3 bases and J by 3 bases, and 8 bases separated the two germline ends. The CDR3 has 14 amino acids. The germline V gene has CDR1 SNHLY and CDR2 FYNNEI. The CDR3 protein is CASSEVRDTGELFF. CDR3 coding DNA: TGTGCCAGCAGTGAGGTCCGGGACACCGGGGAGCTGTTTTTT.

The genes are TRBV5-1 and TRBJ2-3; 14 nucleotides line up with TRBD2. Germline CDR1 and CDR2: SGHRS and YFSETQ. This CDR3 has 16 amino acids. Trimming removed 4 bases from V and 4 bases from J; junction bases left unmatched: 5. This chain's CDR3 is CASSTRLAGGPDTQYF. CDR3 sequence (DNA): TGCGCCAGCAGCACCCGACTAGCGGGAGGGCCAGATACGCAGTATTTT.

The genes are TRBV6-5 and TRBJ1-5, with unresolved D. The length of the CDR3 is 14 residues. Per the germline V gene, CDR1 is MNHEY and CDR2 is SVGAGI. V lost 5 bases to trimming and J lost 1 base, with 9 bases between them. The CDR3 coding sequence is TGTGCCAGCAGTCCTATCCGAAGCAATCAGCCCCAGCATTTT. Protein: CASSPIRSNQPQHF.

The rearrangement links TRBV9 to TRBJ2-7, with 8 bases aligning to TRBD1. V trimming: 1 base; J trimming: 2 bases; junction bases outside the gene matches: 11. The CDR3 covers 17 residues. Germline values: CDR1 SGDLS, CDR2 YYNGEE. CDR3 coding DNA: TGTGCCAGCAGCGTATTTGACGACAGGGGAAGTCCCTACGAGCAGTACTTC. Translated: CASSVFDDRGSPYEQYF.

The genes are TRBV27 and TRBJ2-1, with TRBD1 identical over 10 bases. Germline V gives CDR1 MNHEY, CDR2 SMNVEV (reference sequence). Germline trimming cut 7 bases from V and 2 bases from J; bases unmatched to any gene: 5. The CDR3 is 15 amino acids. The CDR3 region has the DNA TGTGCCAGCAAGACTGGGACAGGGGCCTACAATGAGCAGTTCTTC. Residues: CASKTGTGAYNEQFF.

The chain employs TRBV19 and TRBJ2-3; D unclear. Germline V gives CDR1 LNHDA, CDR2 SQIVND (reference sequence). The CDR3 runs to 16 residues. With 2 bases removed from V and 4 bases from J, the gap between germline ends came to 16 bases. The chain's CDR3 is CASSIRPSSLADTQYF. CDR3 DNA: TGTGCCAGTAGTATACGGCCCTCTAGTTTAGCAGATACGCAGTATTTT.

The gene calls are TRBV6-1 and TRBJ2-2, with 11 bases fitting TRBD2. CDR3 length: 18 residues. Germline CDR1 reads MNHNS; CDR2 reads SASEGT. The junction had 5 bases not matched to a gene; V was cut back by 2 bases and J by 0 bases. The CDR3 DNA follows: TGTGCCAGCAGTGAACTAGCGGGAGGAGGAGCGAACACCGGGGAGCTGTTTTTT. It specifies CASSELAGGGANTGELFF.

The rearrangement links TRBV27 to TRBJ2-3; the match to TRBD1 covers 8 bases. The CDR3 runs 17 residues. Trimming removed 6 bases from V and 4 bases from J; junction bases left unmatched: 15. Germline V lookup: CDR1 MNHEY, CDR2 SMNVEV (reference sequence). In DNA, the CDR3 is TGTGCCAGCAGAAAAGGACAGGGCCCTGTGTCAGCAGATACGCAGTATTTT. Residues: CASRKGQGPVSADTQYF.

V is TRBV2 and J is TRBJ2-3; TRBD2 aligns across 12 bases. CDR1 and CDR2 from the germline V gene are SNHLY and FYNNEI. The length of the CDR3 is 16 residues. The ends lost 6 bases at V and 2 bases at J; junction bases unmatched: 6. The CDR3 spells CASRSTSGSFTDTQYF. The CDR3 DNA follows: TGTGCCAGCAGATCGACTAGCGGGAGTTTCACAGATACGCAGTATTTT. Supplemented by reference TRBV2 and TRBJ2-3, the full variable domain reads EPEVTQTPSHQVTQMGQEVILRCVPISNHLYFYWYRQILGQKVEFLVSFYNNEISEKSEIFDDQFSVERPDGSNFTLKIRSTKLEDSAMYFCASRSTSGSFTDTQYFGPGTRLTVL.

Only a few counts were recorded for this clone. The chain has TRBV5-1 and TRBJ2-1, with TRBD2 as a possible D gene (6 bases). This CDR3 contains 15 residues. Germline V lookup: CDR1 SGHRS, CDR2 YFSETQ. Trimming removed 2 bases from V and 2 bases from J, with 11 bases in between. DNA for the CDR3: TGCGCCAGCAGCTTAGGGACTTTGACCTACAATGAGCAGTTCTTC. It codes for CASSLGTLTYNEQFF.

The J gene is TRBJ2-1, the V gene TRBV6-4, with TRBD2 identical over 14 bases. V lost 6 bases to trimming and J lost 9 bases; unmatched junction nucleotides: 4. Germline lookup yields CDR1 MRHNA and CDR2 SNTAGT. The CDR3 is 14 amino acids. CDR3 nucleotides: TGTGCCAGCAGCCTTGGACTAGCGGGAGGTGAGCAGTTCTTC. It yields the protein CASSLGLAGGEQFF.

This sequence joins TRBV5-1 and TRBJ2-7, with a possible D match to TRBD2 (6 bases). Trimming pared 0 bases from V and 2 bases from J, leaving 12 bases between. The CDR3 has 15 amino acids. Germline CDR1 reads SGHRS; CDR2 reads YFSETQ. CDR3 residues: CASSLVLADPYEQYF. CDR3 bases: TGCGCCAGCAGCTTGGTCTTAGCGGACCCCTACGAGCAGTACTTC.